Listed here are 29 T cell receptor beta chains from one sample, sequenced in a study of cytomegalovirus exposure and HLA in healthy donors. Vbeta (60) and Jbeta (13) primers were used in the PCR. Produced via immunoSEQ multiplex PCR; TCRdb's table is partial and in-frame only. The sample shows 150,000 to 200,000 clones, approximately 71% of them seen only once. The source material was PBMCs. These receptors were taken from a woman in her thirties or forties in good health and CMV-seropositive.

The gene calls are TRBV11-2 and TRBJ1-3, with a weak D call TRBD1 (6 bases). CDR3 length: 15 residues. The V and J ends lost 4 bases and 1 base respectively, with 11 bases between them. CDR1 and CDR2 from the germline V gene are SGHAT and FQNNGV. The CDR3 reads CASSSGGASGNTIYF. CDR3 sequence (DNA): TGTGCCAGCAGCTCTGGGGGCGCATCTGGAAACACCATATATTTT.

This chain links TRBV15 with TRBJ2-1, with D unclear. V was pared by 0 bases and J by 9 bases, with 12 bases between. CDR3 size: 14 residues. Germline lookup yields CDR1 LNHNV and CDR2 YYDKDF (reference sequence). The CDR3 nucleotides are TGTGCCACCAGCAGAGATCGTTTTACTGCTGAGCAGTTCTTC. Encoded protein: CATSRDRFTAEQFF.

This clone was detected once. Here the CDR3 DNA reads TGTGCCACCAGCAGGAAACAGGGGGCAATGAATGAGCAGTTCTTC. Amino acid sequence: CATSRKQGAMNEQFF. The chain has TRBV15 and TRBJ2-1, with 9 bases identical to TRBD1. Trimming cost V 3 bases and J 7 bases; bases outside gene matches: 7. From germline, CDR1 is LNHNV and CDR2 YYDKDF (reference sequence). This CDR3 is 15 amino acids long.

J is TRBJ2-1 and V is TRBV28, with 8 bases fitting TRBD2. This CDR3 spans 18 amino acids. Trimming cost V 3 bases and J 0 bases; bases outside gene matches: 10. Germline assignment: CDR1 MDHEN and CDR2 SYDVKM. In DNA, the CDR3 is TGTGCCAGCAGTTTGGCCCGGGGACTAGGAAGCTCCTACAATGAGCAGTTCTTC. As protein: CASSLARGLGSSYNEQFF.

This rearrangement joins TRBV9 to TRBJ2-7; 8 nucleotides match TRBD2. CDR1 is SGDLS, CDR2 YYNGEE, per germline. The J segment lost 7 bases and the V segment lost 3 bases, leaving 9 bases of the junction unmatched. The CDR3 runs 14 residues. The CDR3 DNA reads TGTGCCAGCAGCGGACCAGCGGGAGTGGGTGAGCAGTACTTC. Its protein product is CASSGPAGVGEQYF.

V and J are TRBV5-5 and TRBJ2-5, with D maybe TRBD1 (6 bases). The CDR3 is made up of 15 amino acids. Germline-derived CDR1 and CDR2 are SGHKS and YYEKEE (reference sequence). Deletions cut 3 bases from V and 0 bases from J, with 12 bases between. The chain's CDR3 is CASSSGVFDQETQYF. Written as DNA, the CDR3 is TGTGCCAGCAGCTCAGGGGTGTTTGACCAAGAGACCCAGTACTTC. The whole variable domain, filled in from reference TRBV5-5 and TRBJ2-5, reads DAGVTQSPTHLIKTRGQQVTLRCSPISGHKSVSWYQQVLGQGPQFIFQYYEKEERGRGNFPDRFSARQFPNYSSELNVNALLLGDSALYLCASSSGVFDQETQYFGPGTRLLVL.

The chain employs TRBV7-2 and TRBJ2-1; 14 nucleotides match TRBD2. CDR1 and CDR2 (germline): SGHTA, FQGNSA. The CDR3 is 17 amino acids. The V gene end was trimmed by 5 bases and the J gene end by 0 bases; junction bases not matched to a gene: 3. The CDR3 is CASSVGTSGSSYNEQFF. CDR3 sequence (DNA): TGTGCCAGCAGCGTGGGGACTAGCGGGAGCTCCTACAATGAGCAGTTCTTC.

This clone was picked up a small number of times. The chain recombines TRBV7-9 with TRBJ1-1, with 8 positions matching TRBD1. The ends lost 5 bases at V and 3 bases at J; junction bases unmatched: 5. Germline CDR1 SEHNR, CDR2 FQNEAQ (reference sequence). The CDR3 consists of 14 residues. CDR3 in DNA: TGTGCCAGCAGCCCAACAGGGGGGTACACTGAAGCTTTCTTT. Protein: CASSPTGGYTEAFF.

This clone has just one count. The rearrangement uses TRBV29-1 and TRBJ2-7; no clear D gene. V lost 5 bases, J lost 2 bases, and 13 bases lay in between. The CDR3 is 13 residues long. Per germline, CDR1 SQVTM and CDR2 ANQGSEA. CDR3 DNA sequence: TGCAGCGTTTGTTGGGCCACGGCCTACGAGCAGTACTTC. This translates into CSVCWATAYEQYF.

This chain connects TRBV7-2 to TRBJ1-1; D not certain. The CDR3 loop spans 13 amino acids. The germline V and J ends were trimmed by 4 bases and 2 bases, with 8 bases remaining between them. Germline-derived CDR1 and CDR2 are SGHTA and FQGNSA. The CDR3 region is CASSSRGNTEAFF. CDR3 sequence (DNA): TGTGCCAGCAGCTCTCGAGGAAACACTGAAGCTTTCTTT.

CDR3 residues: CASSRSVSTDTQYF. CDR3 coding DNA: TGTGCCAGCAGCCGGAGCGTGAGCACAGATACGCAGTATTTT. The chain has TRBV7-9 and TRBJ2-3, with D uncertain. This CDR3 is built from 14 residues. V gave up 5 bases and J gave up 0 bases, with 9 bases separating them. Germline CDR1 is SEHNR and CDR2 is FQNEAQ (reference sequence).

The rearrangement links TRBV5-1 to TRBJ2-3, with 8 bases matching TRBD2. V shed 6 bases, J shed 0 bases, and the junction held 9 bases outside the gene matches. The CDR3 covers 16 residues. CDR1 and CDR2 from the germline V gene are SGHRS and YFSETQ. CDR3 residues: CASTERLAGSTDTQYF. The CDR3 bases are TGCGCCAGCACGGAGCGGCTAGCGGGTAGCACAGATACGCAGTATTTT.

V gene TRBV18 combines with J gene TRBJ1-1, with D possibly TRBD1 on 5 matching bases. The CDR3 is 16 residues long. CDR1 is KGHSH, CDR2 LQKENI, per germline. Trimming took 6 bases from V and 0 from J, leaving 17 bases between them. CDR3 bases: TGTGCCAGCTCCCCGGAGCAGGGTTCGATGAACACTGAAGCTTTCTTT. Encoded protein: CASSPEQGSMNTEAFF.

The rearrangement uses TRBV7-3 and TRBJ1-3; unclear D gene. The length of the CDR3 is 16 residues. Looked up from germline, CDR1 is SGHTA and CDR2 is FQGTGA. Trimming shortened V by 5 bases and J by 0 bases, and 14 bases separated the two germline ends. CDR3 protein: CASSASDSISGNTIYF. For the CDR3, the DNA is TGTGCCAGCAGCGCCAGCGACTCCATCTCTGGAAACACCATATATTTT. Looking up the rest from reference TRBV7-3 and TRBJ1-3 gives the full variable domain: GAGVSQTPSNKVTEKGKYVELRCDPISGHTALYWYRQSLGQGPEFLIYFQGTGAADDSGLPNDRFFAVRPEGSVSTLKIQRTERGDSAVYLCASSASDSISGNTIYFGEGSWLTVV.

V gene TRBV7-2 combines with J gene TRBJ1-5; D is unresolved. This CDR3 is 13 amino acids long. Per germline, CDR1 SGHTA and CDR2 FQGNSA. The V and J ends lost 5 bases and 4 bases respectively, with 9 bases between them. This CDR3 reads CASSRGGNQPQHF. CDR3 DNA: TGTGCCAGCAGCCGCGGTGGGAATCAGCCCCAGCATTTT. The full variable domain, with the rest looked up from reference TRBV7-2 and TRBJ1-5, is GAGVSQSPSNKVTEKGKDVELRCDPISGHTALYWYRQSLGQGLEFLIYFQGNSAPDKSGLPSDRFSAERTGGSVSTLTIQRTQQEDSAVYLCASSRGGNQPQHFGDGTRLSIL.

The rearrangement uses TRBV30 and TRBJ2-1, with TRBD1 matching over 8 bases. The CDR3 runs to 15 residues. After removal of 0 bases from V and 3 bases from J, the junction contained 4 bases not matched to a gene. Germline values: CDR1 GTSNPN, CDR2 SVGIG (reference sequence). This CDR3 reads CAWSVPGQGYNEQFF. The CDR3 DNA is TGTGCCTGGAGTGTCCCCGGACAGGGCTACAATGAGCAGTTCTTC.

The chain is built from TRBV28 and TRBJ1-4; D possibly corresponds to TRBD1 (6 bases). CDR1 is MDHEN and CDR2 is SYDVKM in the germline V gene. Trimming took 4 bases from V and 8 from J, leaving 17 bases between them. The length of the CDR3 is 15 residues. The CDR3 DNA is TGTGCCAGCAGTTCCCCGGGGGGGCTTTGGGAAAAACTGTTTTTT. It codes for CASSSPGGLWEKLFF.

Only one count was recorded for this clone. Since no conserved phenylalanine or tryptophan closes the CDR3, a read error is the likely cause. The DNA is left out, because the CDR3 cannot be placed on it with certainty; the CDR3 is given as TCRdb lists it. This rearrangement joins TRBV6-1 to TRBJ1-2; the DNA was not compared with TRBD1, the D call given in the table. The CDR3 sequence runs 13 residues, both termini included. Germline loops: CDR1 MNHNS, CDR2 SASEGT. The CDR3 region is CASSAPGTRTLLV.

This chain connects TRBV27 to TRBJ1-1, with a tentative D call TRBD1 (5 bases). Per germline, CDR1 MNHEY and CDR2 SMNVEV (reference sequence). V dropped 4 bases and J dropped 5 bases, with 20 bases sitting between them. The CDR3 is 16 residues long. CDR3 protein: CASSSPGPPAGTEAFF. The CDR3, as DNA: TGTGCCAGCAGTTCTCCGGGACCCCCAGCGGGTACTGAAGCTTTCTTT.

V and J are TRBV25-1 and TRBJ1-2, with D unclear. The CDR3 is 12 amino acids. V was trimmed by 0 bases and J by 10 bases, leaving 9 bases between them. Germline loops: CDR1 MGHDK, CDR2 SYGVNS. Here the CDR3 reads CASSEYPRHYTF. CDR3 DNA sequence: TGTGCCAGCAGTGAATATCCCCGACACTACACCTTC.

V is TRBV27 and J is TRBJ2-5, with TRBD2 identical over 7 bases. Per the germline V gene, CDR1 is MNHEY and CDR2 is SMNVEV (reference sequence). This CDR3 comprises 15 residues. V was pared by 8 bases and J by 2 bases, with 11 bases of the junction left unmatched. CDR3 residues: CASRNGGSGQETQYF. The CDR3 nucleotides read TGTGCCAGCCGGAATGGCGGGAGTGGTCAAGAGACCCAGTACTTC.

The genes are TRBV28 and TRBJ2-7, with D perhaps TRBD1 (6 bases). This CDR3 comprises 15 residues. Trimming took off 4 bases at V and 2 bases at J, with 15 bases between the two ends. Germline V gene sequence: CDR1 MDHEN, CDR2 SYDVKM. This chain's CDR3 is CASSSPGTLTYEQYF. DNA for the CDR3: TGTGCCAGCAGTTCTCCCGGGACACTTACCTACGAGCAGTACTTC.

This sequence joins TRBV14 and TRBJ2-7; 7 nucleotides line up with TRBD2. This CDR3 comprises 16 residues. Per germline, CDR1 SGHDN and CDR2 FVKESK. With V trimmed by 3 bases and J by 0 bases, 8 bases remained unmatched. The CDR3 region has the DNA TGTGCCAGCAGCCATGGCGGGGGATTTAGCTCCTACGAGCAGTACTTC. As protein: CASSHGGGFSSYEQYF. Full variable domain (rest looked up from reference TRBV14 and TRBJ2-7): EAGVTQFPSHSVIEKGQTVTLRCDPISGHDNLYWYRRVMGKEIKFLLHFVKESKQDESGMPNNRFLAERTGGTYSTLKVQPAELEDSGVYFCASSHGGGFSSYEQYFGPGTRLTVT.

The CDR3 region has the DNA TGTGCCAGCTCAGTACCTCTTACAGGGACGGGATCCTACGAGCAGTACTTC. As protein: CASSVPLTGTGSYEQYF. The chain is built from TRBV18 and TRBJ2-7, with D possibly being TRBD1 (6 bases). Trimming left V 5 bases short and J 1 base short, with 21 bases between. In germline, CDR1 is KGHSH, CDR2 LQKENI. The CDR3 has 17 amino acids. The whole variable domain, filled in from reference TRBV18 and TRBJ2-7, reads NAGVMQNPRHLVRRRGQEARLRCSPMKGHSHVYWYRQLPEEGLKFMVYLQKENIIDESGMPKERFSAEFPKEGPSILRIQQVVRGDSAAYFCASSVPLTGTGSYEQYFGPGTRLTVT.

Remarks on this clone: Other nucleotide sequences in the sample specify the same CDR3. The rearrangement uses TRBV7-3 and TRBJ1-1; weak D call: TRBD1 (5 bases). CDR3 size: 14 residues. V lost 0 bases and J lost 1, with 6 bases in between. Germline CDR1 SGHTA, CDR2 FQGTGA. The CDR3 DNA sequence: TGTGCCAGCAGCTTAACAGGGGCGAACACTGAAGCTTTCTTT. Its protein is CASSLTGANTEAFF.

The V gene is TRBV19, the J gene TRBJ1-3; no reliable D call. Trimming pared 7 bases from V and 2 bases from J, leaving 9 bases between. The CDR3 covers 13 residues. The germline V gene has CDR1 LNHDA and CDR2 SQIVND (reference sequence). Here the CDR3 reads CASKADTGNTIYF. CDR3 DNA sequence: TGTGCCAGTAAGGCAGACACTGGAAACACCATATATTTT.

This clone has only one observation. This chain links TRBV29-1 with TRBJ2-2, with 7 bases aligning to TRBD1. CDR3 length: 14 residues. The germline gives CDR1 SQVTM, CDR2 ANQGSEA. V lost 6 bases to trimming and J lost 7 bases; unmatched junction nucleotides: 11. CDR3 in DNA: TGCAGCGTCTCCAGACAGGGTAGTGGCGGGGAGCTGTTTTTT. Protein product: CSVSRQGSGGELFF.

The chain recombines TRBV2 with TRBJ2-2, with 10 bases lining up with TRBD1. Germline lookup yields CDR1 SNHLY and CDR2 FYNNEI. The CDR3 totals 14 residues. V shed 7 bases, J shed 5 bases, and the junction held 4 bases outside the gene matches. Written as DNA, the CDR3 is TGTGCCAGCACCGACAGGGGGCGAACCGGGGAGCTGTTTTTT. Residues: CASTDRGRTGELFF.

The chain recombines TRBV6-6 with TRBJ2-1, with TRBD2 matching 9 bases. The CDR3 length is 15 residues. Losses at the gene ends were 6 bases for V and 2 bases for J; bases not matched to a gene: 5. Germline-derived CDR1 and CDR2 are MNHNY and SVGAGI (reference sequence). CDR3 DNA sequence: TGTGCCAGCAGACCGACTAGCGGACCCTACAATGAGCAGTTCTTC. Its translation: CASRPTSGPYNEQFF.